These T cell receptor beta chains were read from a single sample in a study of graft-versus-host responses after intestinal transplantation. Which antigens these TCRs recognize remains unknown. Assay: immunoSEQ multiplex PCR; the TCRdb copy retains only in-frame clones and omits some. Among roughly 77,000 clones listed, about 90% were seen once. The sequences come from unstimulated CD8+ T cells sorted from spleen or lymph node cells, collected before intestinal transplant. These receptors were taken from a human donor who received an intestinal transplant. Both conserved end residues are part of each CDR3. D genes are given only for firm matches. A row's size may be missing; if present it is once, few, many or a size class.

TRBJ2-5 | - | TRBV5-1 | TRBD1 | TGCGCCAGCAGCGGGGGACAGGGATATGGGACCCAGTACTTC | CASSGGQGYGTQYF
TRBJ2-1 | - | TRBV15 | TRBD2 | TGTGCCACCAGCAGAGACCTACCGGGACTAGCGGAATCGAAGCGGATCTTC | CATSRDLPGLAESKRIF
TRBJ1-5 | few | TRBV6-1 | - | TGTGCCAGCAGTGGACTTACGAGCAATCAGCCCCAGCATTTT | CASSGLTSNQPQHF
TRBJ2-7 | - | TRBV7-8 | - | TGTGCCAGCAAACAGGACTACGAGCAGTACTTC | CASKQDYEQYF
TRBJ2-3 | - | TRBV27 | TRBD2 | TGTGCCAGCAGTTTATACGGTCCGCGGGAGATCACAGATACGCAGTATTTT | CASSLYGPREITDTQYF
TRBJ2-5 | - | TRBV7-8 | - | TGTGCCAGCAGCTTGTTTGTGCGGGCCGGAGAGACCCAGTACTTC | CASSLFVRAGETQYF
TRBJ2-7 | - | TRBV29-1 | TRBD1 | TGCAGCGTTGGAGAGACAGGGTTCGAGCAGTACTTC | CSVGETGFEQYF
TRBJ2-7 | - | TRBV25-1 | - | TGTGCCAGCAGTGATAGCGTCGAGCAGTACTTC | CASSDSVEQYF
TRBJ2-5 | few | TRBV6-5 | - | TGTGCCAGCAGTTTGGGCCACGAGACCCAGTACTTC | CASSLGHETQYF
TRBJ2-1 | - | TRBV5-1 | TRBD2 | TGCGCCAGCAGCTTTAGACTAGCGGGAGGAGACAATGAGCAGTTCTTC | CASSFRLAGGDNEQFF
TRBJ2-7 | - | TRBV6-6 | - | TGTGCCAGCAGCTACCCTGACTCCCTTTACGAGCAGTACTTC | CASSYPDSLYEQYF
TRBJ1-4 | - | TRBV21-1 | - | TGTGCCAGCAGCTTCCGGGACAGGGGGCGTGCAACTAATGAAAAACTGTTTTTT | CASSFRDRGRATNEKLFF
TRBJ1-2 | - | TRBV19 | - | TGTGCCAGTAGTATAGATCACAGACAAACCTATGGCTACACCTTC | CASSIDHRQTYGYTF
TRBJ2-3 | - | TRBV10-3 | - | TGTGCCATCGGCAGGGGACGCGGATATACAGATACGCAGTATTTT | CAIGRGRGYTDTQYF
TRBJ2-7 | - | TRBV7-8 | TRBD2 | TGTGCCAGCAGCCTGCTAGCGGGGAGCTCCTACGAGCAGTACTTC | CASSLLAGSSYEQYF
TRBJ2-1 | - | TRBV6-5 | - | TGTGCCAGCAGTTACGGGCTAGCCGGCTATGAGCAGTTCTTC | CASSYGLAGYEQFF
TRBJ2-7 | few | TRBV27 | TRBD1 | TGTGCCAGCAGAAAGACAGGGTGGCCCTACGAGCAGTACTTC | CASRKTGWPYEQYF
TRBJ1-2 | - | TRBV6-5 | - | TGTGCCAGCAGTTACTCGAGACCGGGATACAACTATGGCTACACCTTC | CASSYSRPGYNYGYTF
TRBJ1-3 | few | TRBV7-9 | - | TGTGCCGTACAGGTACCTGGAAACACCATATATTTT | CAVQVPGNTIYF
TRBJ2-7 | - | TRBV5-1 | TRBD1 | TGCGCCAGCAGCTTGGCGTGGACAGGGGATTACGAGCAGTACTTC | CASSLAWTGDYEQYF
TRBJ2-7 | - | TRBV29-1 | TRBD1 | TGCAGCGCCCGACAGGGAGACTCCTACGAGCAGTACTTC | CSARQGDSYEQYF
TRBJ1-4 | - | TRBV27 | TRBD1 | TGTGCCAGCAGTCCCCAGGGGGACGAAAAACTGTTTTTT | CASSPQGDEKLFF
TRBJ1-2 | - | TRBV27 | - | TGTGCCAGCAGTTTATCGGCGGCAGGGGTTGGCTACACCTTC | CASSLSAAGVGYTF
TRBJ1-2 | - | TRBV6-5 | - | TGTGCCAGCAATCCTGGACGGGATACTAACTATGGCTACACCTTC | CASNPGRDTNYGYTF
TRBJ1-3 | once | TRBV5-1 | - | TGCGCCAGCAGCCCCGGAGGACTATTTGCTGGAAACACCATATATTTT | CASSPGGLFAGNTIYF
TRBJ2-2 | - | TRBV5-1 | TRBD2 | TGCGCCAGCAGTCCCGGGACTACCCACCCCACCGGGGAGCTGTTTTTT | CASSPGTTHPTGELFF
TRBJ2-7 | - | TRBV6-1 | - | TGTGCCAGCAGTGAAGGAAGGTGGGTCGACAAACCCACCTACGAGCAGTACTTC | CASSEGRWVDKPTYEQYF
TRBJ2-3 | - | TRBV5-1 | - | TGCGCCAGCAGCTTGCTTGCGAACTCTATTCCCACAGATACGCAGTATTTT | CASSLLANSIPTDTQYF
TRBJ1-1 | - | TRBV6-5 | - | TGTGCCAGCAGTGATCTGGGGGCGCGGAGTGAAGCTTTCTTT | CASSDLGARSEAFF
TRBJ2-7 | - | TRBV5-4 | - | TGTGCCAGCAGCTGGGCTTACTACGAGCAGTACTTC | CASSWAYYEQYF
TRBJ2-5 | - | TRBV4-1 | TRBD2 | TGCGCCAGCAGCCTCTATAGCGGGAGGGCCGGGGAGACCCAGTACTTC | CASSLYSGRAGETQYF
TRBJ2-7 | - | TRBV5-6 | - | TGTGCCAGCAGCATCCCGGGACACTCCTCGTCCTACGAGCAGTACTTC | CASSIPGHSSSYEQYF
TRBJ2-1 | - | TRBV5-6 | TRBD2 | TGTGCCAGCAGCTTGGGGGGACTAGCGGGCTACAATGAGCAGTTCTTC | CASSLGGLAGYNEQFF
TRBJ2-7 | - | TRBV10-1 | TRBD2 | TGCGCCAGCAGTCCTGGGACTAGCGGATACGAGCAGTACTTC | CASSPGTSGYEQYF
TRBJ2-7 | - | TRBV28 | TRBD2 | TGTGCCAGCAGTTTCCCCTCTAGGACTAGCGGTGCTTACGAGCAGTACTTC | CASSFPSRTSGAYEQYF
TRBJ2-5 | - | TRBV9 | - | TGTGCCAGCAGCGTAGGTGGGAGCCCCCAGGAGACCCAGTACTTC | CASSVGGSPQETQYF
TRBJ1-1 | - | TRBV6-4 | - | TGTGCCAGCAGTGACACGGGGGTTACTGAAGCTTTCTTT | CASSDTGVTEAFF
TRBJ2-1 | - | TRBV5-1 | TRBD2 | TGCGCCAGCAGCTTCCCCGGGCGGGAGTTCGATGAGCAGTTCTTC | CASSFPGREFDEQFF
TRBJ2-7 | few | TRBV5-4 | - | TGTGCCAGCAGCTTGGCCGAGAGCTACGAGCAGTACTTC | CASSLAESYEQYF
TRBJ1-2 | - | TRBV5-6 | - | TGTGCCAGCAGCTTGCCGGGGTGGAGCTACACCTTC | CASSLPGWSYTF
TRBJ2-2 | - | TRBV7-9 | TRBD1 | TGTGCCAGCAGCCCCCCGACAGGGAATACCGGGGAGCTGTTTTTT | CASSPPTGNTGELFF
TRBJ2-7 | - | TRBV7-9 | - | TGTGCCAGCAGCTTAGGGCGGCGCGGAGGACCAAACTACGAGCAGTACTTC | CASSLGRRGGPNYEQYF
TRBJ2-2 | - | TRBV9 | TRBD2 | TGTGCCAGCAGCGGAGAGGCGGGGGGGCGGCCGTACGGGGAGCTGTTTTTT | CASSGEAGGRPYGELFF
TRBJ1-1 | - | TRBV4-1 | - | TGCGCCAGCAGGACCGCGGGCACTGAAGCTTTCTTT | CASRTAGTEAFF
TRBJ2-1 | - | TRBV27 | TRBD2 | TGTGCCACCTCCCGGACTAGCGGGCACAATGAGCAGTTCTTC | CATSRTSGHNEQFF
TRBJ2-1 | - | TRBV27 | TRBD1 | TGTGCCAGCAGTTTGTCGGGACAGGGGGGCCCCGGTGAGCAGTTCTTC | CASSLSGQGGPGEQFF
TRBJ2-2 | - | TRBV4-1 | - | TGCGCCAGCAGCCAAGAGGGGGGGGCATCCGGGGAGCTGTTTTTT | CASSQEGGASGELFF
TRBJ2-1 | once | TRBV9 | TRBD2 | TGTGCCAGCAGCGTTAGCGGGAGGGCTATAAATGAGCAGTTCTTC | CASSVSGRAINEQFF
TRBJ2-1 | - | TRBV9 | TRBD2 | TGTGCCAGCAGCGCGGGACTAGCGGGAGGGGCCGAGCAGTTCTTC | CASSAGLAGGAEQFF
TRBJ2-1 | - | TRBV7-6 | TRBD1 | TGTGCCAGCAGCTTGCAGGGGGCCAATGAGCAGTTCTTC | CASSLQGANEQFF
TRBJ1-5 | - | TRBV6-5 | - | TGTGCCAGCAGTTACTCGATCCAGGGTATGCAGCCCCAGCATTTT | CASSYSIQGMQPQHF
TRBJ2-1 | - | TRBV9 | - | TGTGCCAGCAGCTCCAGACACGTAAATGAGCAGTTCTTC | CASSSRHVNEQFF